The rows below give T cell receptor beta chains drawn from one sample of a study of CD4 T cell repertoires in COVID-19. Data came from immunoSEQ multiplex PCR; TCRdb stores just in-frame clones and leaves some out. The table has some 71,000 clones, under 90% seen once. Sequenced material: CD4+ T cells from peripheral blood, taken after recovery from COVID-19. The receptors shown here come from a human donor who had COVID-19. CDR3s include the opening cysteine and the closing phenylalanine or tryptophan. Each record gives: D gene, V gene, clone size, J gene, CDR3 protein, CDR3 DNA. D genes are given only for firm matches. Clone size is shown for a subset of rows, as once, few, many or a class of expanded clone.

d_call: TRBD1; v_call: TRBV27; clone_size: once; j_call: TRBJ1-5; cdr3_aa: CASSLAFRGQYQPQHF; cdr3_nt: TGTGCCAGCAGTTTAGCGTTCAGGGGGCAGTATCAGCCCCAGCATTTT
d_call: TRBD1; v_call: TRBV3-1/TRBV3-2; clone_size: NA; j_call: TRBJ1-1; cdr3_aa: CASSQYRDRGQITNTEAFF; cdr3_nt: TGTGCCAGCAGCCAGTACCGGGACAGGGGGCAAATTACGAACACTGAAGCTTTCTTT
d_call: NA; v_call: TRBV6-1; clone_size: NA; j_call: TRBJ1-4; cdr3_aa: CASSDTYATNEKLFF; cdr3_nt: TGTGCCAGCAGTGATACATACGCAACTAATGAAAAACTGTTTTTT
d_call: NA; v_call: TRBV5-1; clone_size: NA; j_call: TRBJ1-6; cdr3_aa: CASSLGQADSPLHF; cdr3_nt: TGCGCCAGCAGCTTGGGACAAGCTGATTCACCCCTCCACTTT
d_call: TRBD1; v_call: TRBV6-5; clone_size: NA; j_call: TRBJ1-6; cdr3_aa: CASSPTGAGNSPLHF; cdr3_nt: TGTGCCAGCAGTCCCACAGGGGCTGGGAATTCACCCCTCCACTTT
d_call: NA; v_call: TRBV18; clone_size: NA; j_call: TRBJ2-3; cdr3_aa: CASSPRGRGTDTQYF; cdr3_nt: TGTGCCAGCTCACCGCGAGGGCGCGGCACAGATACGCAGTATTTT
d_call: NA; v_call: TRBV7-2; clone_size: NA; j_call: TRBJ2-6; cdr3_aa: CASSLMSVTSGANVLTF; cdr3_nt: TGTGCCAGCAGCTTAATGTCAGTGACCTCTGGGGCCAACGTCCTGACTTTC
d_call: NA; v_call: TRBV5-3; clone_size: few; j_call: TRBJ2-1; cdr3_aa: CARSLRRSWGIINEQFF; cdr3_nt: TGTGCCAGAAGCCTACGACGATCATGGGGGATCATCAATGAGCAGTTCTTC
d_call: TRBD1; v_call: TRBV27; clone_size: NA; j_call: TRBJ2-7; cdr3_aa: CASGGQASSYEQYF; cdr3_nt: TGTGCCAGCGGGGGACAGGCTTCCTCCTACGAGCAGTACTTC
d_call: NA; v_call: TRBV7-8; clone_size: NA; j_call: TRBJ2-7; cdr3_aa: CASSFGGTEQYF; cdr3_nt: TGTGCCAGCAGCTTTGGGGGGACCGAGCAGTACTTC
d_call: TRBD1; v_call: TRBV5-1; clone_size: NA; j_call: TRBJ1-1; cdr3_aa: CASSPRTGGNTEAFF; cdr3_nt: TGCGCCAGCAGCCCAAGGACAGGGGGGAACACTGAAGCTTTCTTT
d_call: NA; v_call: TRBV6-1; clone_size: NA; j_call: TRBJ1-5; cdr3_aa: CASSDGHSNQPQHF; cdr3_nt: TGTGCCAGCAGTGATGGGCATAGCAATCAGCCCCAGCATTTT
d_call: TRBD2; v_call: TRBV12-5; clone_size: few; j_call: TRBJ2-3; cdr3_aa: CASGSGLAGATDTQYF; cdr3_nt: TGTGCTAGTGGTTCGGGACTAGCGGGGGCCACAGATACGCAGTATTTT
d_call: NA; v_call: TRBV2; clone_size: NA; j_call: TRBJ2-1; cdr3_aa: CASSGLVGQFF; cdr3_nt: TGTGCCAGCAGTGGACTAGTTGGGCAGTTCTTC
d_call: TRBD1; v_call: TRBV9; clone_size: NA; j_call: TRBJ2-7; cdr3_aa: CASSAGQGAHYEQYF; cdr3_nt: TGTGCCAGCAGCGCGGGACAGGGGGCTCACTACGAGCAGTACTTC
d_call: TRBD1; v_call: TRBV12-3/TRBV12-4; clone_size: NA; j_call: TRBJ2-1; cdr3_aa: CASSGTGVTEQFF; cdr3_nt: TGTGCCAGCAGCGGGACAGGGGTCACTGAGCAGTTCTTC
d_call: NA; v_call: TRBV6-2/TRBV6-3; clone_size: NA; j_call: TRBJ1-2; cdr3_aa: CASSFTSSAEINYGYTF; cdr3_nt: TGTGCCAGCAGCTTCACATCAAGCGCCGAAATTAACTATGGCTACACCTTC
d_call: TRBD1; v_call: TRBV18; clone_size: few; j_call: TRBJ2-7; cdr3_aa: CASSPGGMGQGNDYEQYF; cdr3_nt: TGTGCCAGCTCACCAGGAGGAATGGGACAGGGGAACGATTACGAGCAGTACTTC
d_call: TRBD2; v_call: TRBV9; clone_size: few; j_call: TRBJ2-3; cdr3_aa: CASSLAGVITDTQYF; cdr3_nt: TGTGCCAGCAGCCTTGCGGGGGTAATCACAGATACGCAGTATTTT
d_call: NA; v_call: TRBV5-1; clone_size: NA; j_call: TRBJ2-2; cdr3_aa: CASSLGRGPSLLNTGELFF; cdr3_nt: TGCGCCAGCAGCTTGGGTCGGGGGCCCAGCCTTCTTAACACCGGGGAGCTGTTTTTT
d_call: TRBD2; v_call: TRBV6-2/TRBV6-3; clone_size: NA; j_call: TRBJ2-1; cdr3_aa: CASSYAAAGGRNEQFF; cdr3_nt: TGTGCCAGCAGTTACGCGGCGGCGGGAGGGAGGAATGAGCAGTTCTTC
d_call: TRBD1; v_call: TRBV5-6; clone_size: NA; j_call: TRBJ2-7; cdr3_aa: CASSQPMWDRYEQYF; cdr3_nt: TGTGCCAGCAGCCAGCCTATGTGGGACAGGTACGAGCAGTACTTC
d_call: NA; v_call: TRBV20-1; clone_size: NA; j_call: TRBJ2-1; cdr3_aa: CSARSANEQFF; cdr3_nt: TGCAGTGCTAGGAGTGCCAATGAGCAGTTCTTC